Shown below are 14 T cell receptor beta chains from a single sample sequenced in a study of post-analysis software for immune sequencing data. Whole-study results and caveats: TRBV segments more frequent in patients than in controls numbered roughly 5 and included TRBV5-6, TRBV5-1 and TRBV20-1.

The antigens for these receptors are not known. Prepared TCR beta cDNA libraries contained unique molecular identifiers. TCRdb reprocessed the PCR reads with MiXCR, giving one entry per CDR3 protein. This sample carries some 190,000 distinct CDR3 sequences, 29% of them seen once, and the ten largest clones take less than 4%. Sequencing was carried out using blood. These receptors were taken from a girl aged 2-17 years with multiple sclerosis.

The chain couples TRBV12-3 or TRBV12-4 to TRBJ1-2; D may be TRBD1 (5 bases). This CDR3 is 12 amino acids long. V lost 4 bases and J 5 bases, leaving 8 bases between the germline ends. CDR3: CASSSGDYGYTF. The CDR3 nucleotides read TGTGCCAGCAGTTCGGGGGATTATGGCTACACCTTC.

CDR3 nucleotide sequence: TGCAATGCGCCCCGGGGGAACACTGAAGCTTTCTTT. Encoded protein: CNAPRGNTEAFF. The V gene is TRBV20-1, the J gene TRBJ1-1, with D unclear. Per the germline V gene, CDR1 is DFQATT and CDR2 is SNEGSKA (reference sequence). The CDR3 is 12 residues long.

This clonotype was seen at least ten times. The genes are TRBV29-1 and TRBJ2-7; D unclear. V was trimmed by 6 bases and J by 2 bases, leaving 14 bases between them. Germline V CDR1 and CDR2: SQVTM, ANQGSEA. This CDR3 is built from 13 residues. In DNA form, the CDR3 reads TGCAGCGTAGACGCAGAGAGTACCTACGAGCAGTACTTC. Translation: CSVDAESTYEQYF.

In this sample, this clonotype turned up many times. The chain combines TRBV20-1 with TRBJ1-2; possibly TRBD1 for D (6 bases). Germline CDR1 reads DFQATT; CDR2 reads SNEGSKA (reference sequence). The ends were cut back, 2 bases at V and 3 bases at J, with 10 bases in the middle. The CDR3 covers 13 residues. CDR3 loop: CSARPQGHYGYTF. The CDR3 DNA reads TGCAGTGCTAGACCACAGGGACACTATGGCTACACCTTC.

This clonotype was recorded many times. The chain links TRBV7-2 to TRBJ2-5, with a possible D match to TRBD2 (6 bases). V was trimmed by 4 bases and J by 2 bases, leaving 8 bases between them. Germline V gives CDR1 SGHTA, CDR2 FQGNSA. This CDR3 has 13 amino acids. Here the CDR3 DNA reads TGTGCCAGCAGCTCGGGACTTCAAGAGACCCAGTACTTC. This sequence encodes CASSSGLQETQYF.

This clonotype was seen only a few times. V is TRBV20-1 and J is TRBJ2-5; weak D call: TRBD2 (5 bases). The J call may be mistaken, given a closer DNA end match to TRBJ2-7. The V gene's germline CDR1 is DFQATT and CDR2 SNEGSKA (reference sequence). This CDR3 comprises 13 residues. CDR3 nucleotides: TGCAGTGCTAGAGATCCTTACGGGGACGAGCAGTACTTC. This translates into CSARDPYGDEQYF.

In its sample, this clonotype was seen many times. The V call is TRBV20-1, the J call TRBJ2-7, with 12 positions matching TRBD2. The length of the CDR3 is 15 residues. Germline values: CDR1 DFQATT, CDR2 SNEGSKA (reference sequence). After removal of 5 bases from V and 3 bases from J, the junction contained 8 bases not matched to a gene. The CDR3 bases are TGCAGTGCTGGCCCGACTAGCGGGGGACACTACGAGCAGTACTTC. The encoded protein is CSAGPTSGGHYEQYF.

The V gene is TRBV4-1, the J gene TRBJ1-6; D perhaps matches TRBD1 (6 bases). This CDR3 is 16 amino acids long. Trimming removed 3 bases from V and 6 bases from J, with 15 bases in between. The germline gives CDR1 MGHRA, CDR2 YSYEKL. CDR3 nucleotides: TGCGCCAGCAGCCACAAGGGGGGGGCGAGTAATTCACCCCTCCACTTT. Residues: CASSHKGGASNSPLHF.

Details on this clonotype: A junction end diverges from the germline sequence, so it may reflect a read error. The chain uses TRBV14 and TRBJ1-6; weak D call: TRBD1 (6 bases). This CDR3 comprises 14 residues. Germline values: CDR1 SGHDN, CDR2 FVKESK. The CDR3 DNA follows: TGTGCCAGCAGCCAAGGAGGGAACAGGGCACCCCCCCACTTT. It yields the protein CASSQGGNRAPPHF.

This clonotype was picked up many times. The rearrangement uses TRBV7-9 and TRBJ2-4; 11 bases map to TRBD2. CDR3 length: 15 amino acids. Per the germline V gene, CDR1 is SEHNR and CDR2 is FQNEAQ (reference sequence). V shed 5 bases, J shed 6 bases, and the junction held 6 bases outside the gene matches. The CDR3 reads CASSVWGTSGNIQYF. The CDR3 region has the DNA TGTGCCAGCAGCGTATGGGGGACTAGCGGAAACATTCAGTACTTC.

For this clonotype: This may be a read error: a much more frequent sequence differs by one nucleotide. The chain couples TRBV20-1 to TRBJ2-6; D is perhaps TRBD1 (5 bases). CDR3 length: 15 residues. Germline CDR1 reads DFQATT; CDR2 reads SNEGSKA (reference sequence). The CDR3 nucleotides read TGCGGTGCCCCACTCCAGGGCTCTGGGGCCAACGTCCTGACTTTC. Protein product: CGAPLQGSGANVLTF.

This clonotype has only a few counts. The V call is TRBV20-1, the J call TRBJ2-7; TRBD2 aligns across 11 bases. With V trimmed by 6 bases and J by 0 bases, 7 bases remained unmatched. The CDR3 length is 15 residues. Germline values: CDR1 DFQATT, CDR2 SNEGSKA (reference sequence). The CDR3: CSAYPSGRSSYEQYF. The DNA of the CDR3 is TGCAGTGCGTACCCTAGCGGGAGGTCCTCCTACGAGCAGTACTTC.

The CDR3 loop reads CASSVTSGSTDTQYF. The DNA of the CDR3 is TGCGCCAGCAGCGTGACTAGCGGGAGCACAGATACGCAGTATTTT. V gene TRBV5-1 combines with J gene TRBJ2-3, with TRBD2 matching over 10 bases. The germline gives CDR1 SGHRS, CDR2 YFSETQ. J was trimmed by 0 bases and V by 4 bases; bases with no gene match: 2. CDR3 size: 15 residues. Based on the CDR3 plus reference TRBV5-1 and TRBJ2-3, the full variable domain is KAGVTQTPRYLIKTRGQQVTLSCSPISGHRSVSWYQQTPGQGLQFLFEYFSETQRNKGNFPGRFSGRQFSNSRSEMNVSTLELGDSALYLCASSVTSGSTDTQYFGPGTRLTVL.

The chain links TRBV6-1 to TRBJ2-1; TRBD2 matches 7 bases. Trimming removed 6 bases from V and 0 bases from J; junction bases left unmatched: 11. Germline V lookup: CDR1 MNHNS, CDR2 SASEGT. The CDR3 runs 17 residues. The CDR3, as DNA: TGTGCCAGCAGACCCCTGGGGGGGGTACCCTCCTACAATGAGCAGTTCTTC. It codes for CASRPLGGVPSYNEQFF.